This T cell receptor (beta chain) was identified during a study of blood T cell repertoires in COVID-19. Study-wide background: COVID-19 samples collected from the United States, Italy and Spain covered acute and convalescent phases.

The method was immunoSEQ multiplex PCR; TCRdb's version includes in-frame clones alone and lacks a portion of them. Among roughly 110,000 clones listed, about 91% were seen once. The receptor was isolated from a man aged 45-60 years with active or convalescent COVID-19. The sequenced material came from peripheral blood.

The CDR3 DNA sequence: TGTGCCAGCAGTGAAGCCTCGAATCAGCCCCAGCATTTT. Amino acids: CASSEASNQPQHF. The V call is TRBV6-1, the J call TRBJ1-5, with D uncertain. Trimming removed 0 bases from V and 4 bases from J, with 4 bases in between. This CDR3 contains 13 residues. Germline CDR1 is MNHNS and CDR2 is SASEGT.